Detailed here is one T cell receptor (beta chain). Its antigen is undetermined. The assay was immunoSEQ multiplex PCR, and TCRdb's table has in-frame clones only and misses some. The data hold approximately 100,000 clones, with just under 95% observed a single time. This entry comes from a study of siplizumab effects on memory and regulatory T cells. Germline V gene data show CDR1 as MDHEN and CDR2 as SYDVKM. This CDR3 comprises 13 residues. Between the trimmed V and J ends, which lost 6 bases and 0 bases, there was a span of 6 bases. Study results and limitations: Siplizumab gave mappable alloreactive CD4+ clones an average Treg-derived fraction of approximately 69%, against roughly 30% in controls. Roughly 80-97% of proliferating CD4+ or CD8+ clones lacked an assignable naive or memory phenotype.

The V and J genes are TRBV28 and TRBJ1-3; no reliable D call. This TCR was sampled from a human donor in good health. The sample taken for sequencing was non-Treg CD4+ T cells sorted from blood. The CDR3 DNA sequence: TGTGCCAGCAGACACGGCTCTGGAAACACCATATATTTT. It yields the protein CASRHGSGNTIYF.